These 14 T cell receptor beta chains were all obtained from the same sample, sequenced in a study of T cells in Graves' hyperthyroidism and ophthalmopathy. RNA transcripts gave rise to amplified TCR beta CDR3 regions. In the first-round RT-PCR of the TCR CDR3, the HTBI primer set was used. TCRdb ran MiXCR on the multiplex PCR reads and lists one entry per CDR3 protein. The data show 210,000 or so distinct CDR3 sequences, more than 15% seen once. Sequenced sample: blood. These receptors were taken from a man between 50 and 59 years old with Graves' hyperthyroidism.

V is TRBV18 and J is TRBJ2-1; D is unresolved. Trimming took off 5 bases at V and 6 bases at J, with 8 bases between the two ends. The CDR3 totals 12 residues. Germline lookup yields CDR1 KGHSH and CDR2 LQKENI. CDR3 sequence (DNA): TGTGCCAGCTCAAGGGCCAGCAATGAGCAGTTCTTC. Residues: CASSRASNEQFF.

A few counts support this clonotype. The chain carries TRBV6-2 or TRBV6-3 and TRBJ2-7; 11 bases are a match to TRBD2. V was pared by 0 bases and J by 4 bases, with 8 bases of the junction left unmatched. Germline V gene data show CDR1 as MNHEY and CDR2 as SVGEGT. The CDR3 totals 17 residues. The CDR3 loop reads CASSYSKASGRNYEQYF. CDR3 bases: TGTGCCAGCAGTTACTCGAAAGCTAGCGGGAGGAATTACGAGCAGTACTTC.

This clonotype appeared many times. The chain carries TRBV30 and TRBJ2-7; D uncertain. Germline-derived CDR1 and CDR2 are GTSNPN and SVGIG (reference sequence). The CDR3 is 13 amino acids. The V end was cut by 4 bases, the J end by 1 base, with 11 bases between. CDR3 nucleotide sequence: TGTGCCTGGACTCCTGTCGGGTCCTACGAGCAGTACTTC. Translation: CAWTPVGSYEQYF.

This clonotype has at least ten counts. J is TRBJ2-2 and V is TRBV11-2; D not certain. The V end lost 7 bases, the J end lost 5 bases, and 5 bases lay between the germline ends. The CDR3 covers 11 residues. Germline V gene lookup returns CDR1 SGHAT and CDR2 FQNNGV. CDR3 protein: CASTYTGELFF. DNA for the CDR3: TGTGCCAGCACTTATACCGGGGAGCTGTTTTTT.

This clonotype was counted between two and nine times. This chain's CDR3 is CSVSRQSPPVAFF. The CDR3 coding sequence is TGCAGCGTTTCCCGACAATCTCCACCGGTCGCTTTCTTT. This chain joins TRBV29-1 and TRBJ1-1; D gene uncertain. The CDR3 contains 13 residues. V was pared by 5 bases and J by 11 bases, with 21 bases between. CDR1 and CDR2 from the germline V gene are SQVTM and ANQGSEA.

V gene TRBV20-1 combines with J gene TRBJ1-3; D perhaps matches TRBD1 (5 bases). The ends were cut back, 6 bases at V and 3 bases at J, with 21 bases in the middle. The CDR3 is 16 amino acids. The germline V gene encodes CDR1 DFQATT and CDR2 SNEGSKA (reference sequence). Written as DNA, the CDR3 is TGCAGTGCCCTCCCCCCGGGGGAGGAAGGTGGAAACACCATATATTTT. Its protein product is CSALPPGEEGGNTIYF.

This clonotype occurred many times. J is TRBJ1-1 and V is TRBV30; D not certain. Germline V lookup: CDR1 GTSNPN, CDR2 SVGIG (reference sequence). The germline V and J ends were trimmed by 2 bases and 0 bases, with 7 bases remaining between them. The CDR3 spans 13 residues. CDR3: CAWSHNMNTEAFF. CDR3 sequence (DNA): TGTGCCTGGAGTCACAACATGAACACTGAAGCTTTCTTT.

In nucleotides, the CDR3 is TGTGCCAGCAGTTACGAACAGGGGACCTATGGTGAGCAGTTCTTC. Translating it yields CASSYEQGTYGEQFF. This chain uses TRBV6-5 with TRBJ2-1; TRBD1 matches at 7 bases. Losses at the gene ends were 2 bases for V and 9 bases for J; bases not matched to a gene: 10. Germline lookup yields CDR1 MNHEY and CDR2 SVGAGI. The CDR3 runs 15 residues.

This clonotype was seen more than once but under ten times. The chain employs TRBV11-2 and TRBJ2-3, with D perhaps matching TRBD1 (6 bases). V lost 5 bases and J 1 base, leaving 16 bases between the germline ends. The V gene's germline CDR1 is SGHAT and CDR2 FQNNGV. This CDR3 has 16 residues. The CDR3 sequence: CASSGRQGGGTDTQYF. CDR3 in DNA: TGTGCCAGCAGCGGACGACAAGGGGGAGGCACAGATACGCAGTATTTT.

In this sample, this clonotype turned up many times. This rearrangement joins TRBV18 to TRBJ2-3; D is unclear. This CDR3 is built from 14 residues. V lost 2 bases and J 0 bases, leaving 6 bases between the germline ends. Germline V gene data show CDR1 as KGHSH and CDR2 as LQKENI. The CDR3 DNA reads TGTGCCAGCTCACCATTGGGGAGCACAGATACGCAGTATTTT. It yields the protein CASSPLGSTDTQYF. The full variable domain, in which reference TRBV18 and TRBJ2-3 provide the parts outside the CDR3, is NAGVMQNPRHLVRRRGQEARLRCSPMKGHSHVYWYRQLPEEGLKFMVYLQKENIIDESGMPKERFSAEFPKEGPSILRIQQVVRGDSAAYFCASSPLGSTDTQYFGPGTRLTVL.

This chain joins TRBV29-1 and TRBJ2-1; 10 bases agree with TRBD1. The CDR3 totals 12 residues. The germline CDR1 and CDR2 sequences are SQVTM and ANQGSEA. The CDR3 sequence: CAGTGVYNEQFF. In nucleotides, the CDR3 is TGCGCAGGGACAGGGGTCTACAATGAGCAGTTCTTC.

This clonotype was observed at least ten times. The chain joins TRBV30 to TRBJ1-1; TRBD1 might be the D (5 bases). The germline V gene encodes CDR1 GTSNPN and CDR2 SVGIG (reference sequence). The CDR3 is 14 amino acids. With 0 bases removed from V and 1 base from J, the gap between germline ends came to 9 bases. This CDR3 is CAWSVQVGNTEAFF. The CDR3 bases are TGTGCCTGGAGTGTACAGGTAGGGAACACTGAAGCTTTCTTT.

The chain joins TRBV25-1 to TRBJ1-4; 8 bases line up with TRBD1. The CDR3 has 14 amino acids. Germline V gives CDR1 MGHDK, CDR2 SYGVNS. The trim removed 4 bases at V and 7 bases at J, leaving 5 bases unmatched. In DNA form, the CDR3 reads TGTGCCAGCAGTGCCCCAGGGGGCAGTGAAAAACTGTTTTTT. As protein: CASSAPGGSEKLFF.

V is TRBV7-2 and J is TRBJ2-5; D gene unclear. The germline V and J ends were trimmed by 4 bases and 1 base, with 7 bases remaining between them. The V gene's germline CDR1 is SGHTA and CDR2 FQGNSA. The CDR3 contains 13 residues. The chain's CDR3 is CASSWAVQETQYF. The CDR3 DNA is TGTGCCAGCAGCTGGGCGGTCCAAGAGACCCAGTACTTC.